Following are 20 T cell receptor beta chains from one sample sequenced in a study of OX40 agonist ivuxolimab in advanced cancers. Here immunoSEQ multiplex PCR was the method, and the copy in TCRdb shows in-frame clones only, minus some. This sample has about 6,300 clones, with roughly 70% found just once. Sequencing was performed on CD4+ or CD8+ T cells sorted from blood, taken in a trial of the OX40 agonist ivuxolimab. The receptors derive from an adult with an advanced solid tumor such as melanoma, head and neck, liver or kidney cancer.

This clone occurred a few times. CDR3 nucleotide sequence: TGTGCCAGCAGCTGGGACAGCTCCTACGAGCAGTACTTC. Its protein is CASSWDSSYEQYF. The J gene is TRBJ2-7, the V gene TRBV7-9; 7 nucleotides line up with TRBD1. The germline V gene has CDR1 SEHNR and CDR2 FQNEAQ (reference sequence). The CDR3 loop spans 13 amino acids. The V segment lost 4 bases and the J segment 0 bases; nucleotides outside the gene matches: 0.

This chain connects TRBV27 to TRBJ2-3; D uncertain. V was pared by 4 bases and J by 1 base, with 3 bases between. This CDR3 is built from 12 residues. From germline, CDR1 is MNHEY and CDR2 SMNVEV (reference sequence). The CDR3 nucleotides are TGTGCCAGCAGTTCCGGCACAGATACGCAGTATTTT. It translates to CASSSGTDTQYF.

The CDR3 protein is CARSLGAGVPTDTQYF. DNA for the CDR3: TGTGCCAGAAGCTTAGGAGCGGGAGTCCCCACAGATACGCAGTATTTT. This chain links TRBV7-5 with TRBJ2-3; no DNA check was done on the table's D call, TRBD2. TRBV7-5 is described as a pseudogene. CDR3 length: 16 amino acids.

The genes are TRBV6-5 and TRBJ2-2, with D hard to call. Germline V CDR1 and CDR2: MNHEY, SVGAGI. The CDR3 runs to 13 residues. V was trimmed by 0 bases and J by 7 bases, leaving 6 bases between them. The CDR3 loop reads CASSYSFSGELFF. CDR3 bases: TGTGCCAGCAGTTACTCCTTCAGCGGGGAGCTGTTTTTT.

V is TRBV9 and J is TRBJ1-1; the D is unclear. V was shortened by 3 bases and J by 5 bases, with 11 bases between the two germline ends. Germline CDR1 and CDR2: SGDLS and YYNGEE. The CDR3 is 13 residues long. CDR3 in DNA: TGTGCCAGCAGCGCTGGAGAGGGTACTGAAGCTTTCTTT. Translating gives CASSAGEGTEAFF.

The count of this clone is one. The gene calls are TRBV7-9 and TRBJ2-1; 9 bases are a match to TRBD1. The CDR3 is 15 amino acids. Germline V CDR1 and CDR2: SEHNR, FQNEAQ (reference sequence). Losses at the gene ends were 4 bases for V and 4 bases for J; bases not matched to a gene: 5. The chain's CDR3 is CASSSRDRVYNEQFF. The CDR3 DNA reads as TGTGCCAGCAGCTCCCGGGACAGGGTATACAATGAGCAGTTCTTC. The full variable domain, its missing parts supplied by reference TRBV7-9 and TRBJ2-1, is DTGVSQNPRHKITKRGQNVTFRCDPISEHNRLYWYRQTLGQGPEFLTYFQNEAQLEKSRLLSDRFSAERPKGSFSTLEIQRTEQGDSAMYLCASSSRDRVYNEQFFGPGTRLTVL.

The chain carries TRBV6-5 and TRBJ2-7, with TRBD2 matching over 8 bases. In germline, CDR1 is MNHEY, CDR2 SVGAGI. J lost 6 bases, V lost 6 bases, and 13 bases had no gene match. The CDR3 runs 15 residues. CDR3: CASSASGFGRVEQYF. The CDR3 nucleotides are TGTGCCAGCAGCGCCTCGGGTTTCGGGAGGGTCGAGCAGTACTTC.

This chain uses TRBV10-3 with TRBJ2-5; TRBD2 matches 16 bases. Unmatched junction bases numbered 10, after V lost 3 bases and J lost 3 bases. Per germline, CDR1 ENHRY and CDR2 SYGVKD. The CDR3 totals 19 residues. The CDR3 DNA sequence: TGTGCCATCAGTGATCCACAATCGGGACTAGCGGGAGGGGAAGAGACCCAGTACTTC. It translates to CAISDPQSGLAGGEETQYF.

The chain employs TRBV28 and TRBJ2-7, with 10 bases aligning to TRBD1. There are 15 residues in the CDR3. Germline trimming cut 2 bases from V and 7 bases from J; bases unmatched to any gene: 8. Per the germline V gene, CDR1 is MDHEN and CDR2 is SYDVKM. The CDR3 spells CASSLPTGTGVEQYF. The CDR3 DNA reads as TGTGCCAGCAGTTTACCTACCGGGACAGGGGTGGAGCAGTACTTC.

This clone has only one observation. The genes are TRBV7-2 and TRBJ2-1; D is uncertain. The germline V gene has CDR1 SGHTA and CDR2 FQGNSA. Trimming removed 5 bases at V and 10 bases at J, with 3 bases between. This CDR3 contains 9 residues. The CDR3 sequence is CASSEEQFF. The CDR3 DNA sequence: TGTGCCAGCAGCGAAGAGCAGTTCTTC. Combining the CDR3 with reference TRBV7-2 and TRBJ2-1 gives the whole variable domain GAGVSQSPSNKVTEKGKDVELRCDPISGHTALYWYRQSLGQGLEFLIYFQGNSAPDKSGLPSDRFSAERTGGSVSTLTIQRTQQEDSAVYLCASSEEQFFGPGTRLTVL.

The gene calls are TRBV2 and TRBJ2-7; D may be TRBD1 or TRBD2 (6 bases each). The CDR3 is 14 residues long. Trimming removed 2 bases from V and 6 bases from J, with 14 bases in between. Germline CDR1 is SNHLY and CDR2 is FYNNEI. The CDR3 DNA follows: TGTGCCAGCAGTGAATTAGGGGGGCGAGGCGAGCAGTACTTC. Residues: CASSELGGRGEQYF.

This clone came up once. This chain joins TRBV29-1 and TRBJ2-7; D might be TRBD2 (5 bases). The V end was cut by 6 bases, the J end by 2 bases, with 8 bases between. Germline CDR1 and CDR2: SQVTM and ANQGSEA. This CDR3 has 11 residues. This CDR3 is CSVGVTYEQYF. In nucleotides, the CDR3 is TGCAGCGTCGGGGTTACCTACGAGCAGTACTTC.

The chain is built from TRBV7-6 and TRBJ2-7, with D perhaps TRBD1 (5 bases). The V end was cut by 2 bases, the J end by 7 bases, with 18 bases between. Germline V gives CDR1 SGHVS, CDR2 FNYEAQ. The CDR3 loop spans 15 amino acids. This CDR3 reads CASSLNQGTAREQYF. CDR3 nucleotide sequence: TGTGCCAGCAGCTTAAATCAGGGAACAGCGAGAGAGCAGTACTTC.

The chain couples TRBV9 to TRBJ2-3; TRBD2 agrees at 10 bases. Unmatched junction bases numbered 5, after V lost 2 bases and J lost 2 bases. The CDR3 has 16 residues. Germline V gene sequence: CDR1 SGDLS, CDR2 YYNGEE. This CDR3 is CASSVPTSGVTDTQYF. The DNA for the CDR3 is TGTGCCAGCAGCGTTCCTACTAGCGGGGTCACAGATACGCAGTATTTT.

This clone was picked up one time. This chain uses TRBV11-2 with TRBJ2-5, with D unclear. Germline CDR1 is SGHAT and CDR2 is FQNNGV. The CDR3 covers 11 residues. Trimming removed 8 bases from V and 5 bases from J, with 9 bases in between. CDR3 coding DNA: TGTGCCAGCTCCTTTAGGGAGACCCAGTACTTC. Amino acid sequence: CASSFRETQYF. Using reference TRBV11-2 and TRBJ2-5 for the parts outside the CDR3, the full variable domain is EAGVAQSPRYKIIEKRQSVAFWCNPISGHATLYWYQQILGQGPKLLIQFQNNGVVDDSQLPKDRFSAERLKGVDSTLKIQPAKLEDSAVYLCASSFRETQYFGPGTRLLVL.

In this sample, this clone turned up once. V is TRBV28 and J is TRBJ1-5; 7 bases fit TRBD1. CDR1 and CDR2 from the germline V gene are MDHEN and SYDVKM. V lost 6 bases, J lost 7 bases, and 9 bases stayed unmatched. The CDR3 extends over 14 amino acids. The CDR3 sequence: CASRPTGVSQPQHF. DNA for the CDR3: TGTGCCAGCAGGCCCACAGGGGTCTCGCAGCCCCAGCATTTT.

In its sample, this clone was seen once. The chain couples TRBV9 to TRBJ2-3; maybe TRBD2 (6 bases). Looked up from germline, CDR1 is SGDLS and CDR2 is YYNGEE. There are 13 residues in the CDR3. Trimming took 5 bases from V and 6 from J, leaving 13 bases between them. The CDR3 region has the DNA TGTGCCAGCAGGGGTAGGAGCGGGGATACGCAGTATTTT. This translates into CASRGRSGDTQYF.

This clone has a handful of counts. The chain joins TRBV11-2 to TRBJ1-3, with D unclear. V shed 7 bases and J shed 0 bases, with 19 bases lying between them. The CDR3 spans 17 residues. CDR1 and CDR2 from the germline V gene are SGHAT and FQNNGV. As DNA, the CDR3 is TGTGCCAGCAACTATAAAGGTACGGGTTTCTCTGGAAACACCATATATTTT. It yields the protein CASNYKGTGFSGNTIYF.

This clone was observed once. It differs at one base from a far larger clone, so likely a read error. The rearrangement uses TRBV11-2 and TRBJ1-1; a weak D match, TRBD1 (6 bases). Germline CDR1 reads SGHAT; CDR2 reads FQNNGV. V was pared by 3 bases and J by 1 base, with 6 bases between. The CDR3 extends over 13 amino acids. This CDR3 is CASSLTGNTEAFF. The CDR3 coding sequence is TGTGCCAGCAGCTTGACAGGGAACACTGAAGCTTTCTTT.

V gene TRBV25-1 combines with J gene TRBJ2-3, with D maybe TRBD2 (6 bases). CDR1 and CDR2 (germline): MGHDK, SYGVNS. Trimming stripped 4 bases from V and 6 bases from J, with 14 bases between. This CDR3 has 14 amino acids. DNA of the CDR3: TGTGCCAGCAGTGTTGGACTCCGGGGGGATACGCAGTATTTT. Protein sequence: CASSVGLRGDTQYF.